The clone carrying this T cell receptor (beta chain) was recorded many times. Via MiXCR, TCRdb re-called the 5' RACE reads, giving one row per CDR3 protein. The sample lists tens of thousands of distinct CDR3 sequences; 21% were seen once. The data belong to a study of T-cell memory formation after mild COVID-19. The CDR3 is made up of 15 amino acids. Trimming removed 4 bases from V and 2 bases from J, with 15 bases in between. Germline V gives CDR1 LNHDA, CDR2 SQIVND (reference sequence). Sequencing was done on a sample of PBMCs or a T cell subset sorted from them (not recorded which). The chain recombines TRBV19 with TRBJ2-7, with D possibly being TRBD1 (5 bases). The source of this sequence is an adult who had mild COVID-19 (a few samples of this study predate the infection). Cell type and time point are not known. CDR3: CASSTRPQDTYEQYF. The CDR3 DNA is TGTGCCAGTAGTACCAGACCCCAGGACACCTACGAGCAGTACTTC.